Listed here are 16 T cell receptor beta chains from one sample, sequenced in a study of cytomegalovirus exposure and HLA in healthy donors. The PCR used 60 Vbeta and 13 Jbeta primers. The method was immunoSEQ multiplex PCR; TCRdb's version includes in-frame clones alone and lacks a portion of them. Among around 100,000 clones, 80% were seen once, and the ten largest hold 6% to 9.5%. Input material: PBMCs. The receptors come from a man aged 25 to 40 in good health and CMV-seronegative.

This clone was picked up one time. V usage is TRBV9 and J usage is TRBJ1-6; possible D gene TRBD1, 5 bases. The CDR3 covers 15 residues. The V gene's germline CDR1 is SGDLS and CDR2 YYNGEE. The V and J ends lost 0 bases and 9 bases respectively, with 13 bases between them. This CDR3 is CASSVAGGVGSPLHF. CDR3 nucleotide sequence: TGTGCCAGCAGCGTAGCGGGGGGTGTTGGTTCACCCCTCCACTTT.

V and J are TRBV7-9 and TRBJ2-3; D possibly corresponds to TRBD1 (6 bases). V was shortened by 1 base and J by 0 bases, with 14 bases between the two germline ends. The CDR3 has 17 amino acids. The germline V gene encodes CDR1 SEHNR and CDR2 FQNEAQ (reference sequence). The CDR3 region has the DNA TGTGCCAGCAGCTTAGTTTTCCGGACAGTAAGCACAGATACGCAGTATTTT. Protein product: CASSLVFRTVSTDTQYF.

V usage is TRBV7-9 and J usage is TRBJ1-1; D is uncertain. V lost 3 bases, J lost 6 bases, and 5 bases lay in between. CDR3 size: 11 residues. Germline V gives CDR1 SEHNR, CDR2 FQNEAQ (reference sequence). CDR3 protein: CASSFGPEAFF. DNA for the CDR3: TGTGCCAGCAGCTTTGGCCCTGAAGCTTTCTTT.

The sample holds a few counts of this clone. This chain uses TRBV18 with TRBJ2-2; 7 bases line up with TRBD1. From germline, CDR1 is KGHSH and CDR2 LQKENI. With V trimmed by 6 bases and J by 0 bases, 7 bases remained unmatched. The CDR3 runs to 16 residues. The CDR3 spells CASSLGQPANTGELFF. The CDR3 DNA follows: TGTGCCAGCTCCTTGGGACAGCCCGCGAACACCGGGGAGCTGTTTTTT.

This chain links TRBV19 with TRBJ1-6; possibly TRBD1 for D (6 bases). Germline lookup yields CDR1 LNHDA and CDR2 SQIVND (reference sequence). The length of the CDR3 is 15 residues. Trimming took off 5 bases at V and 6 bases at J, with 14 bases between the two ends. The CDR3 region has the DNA TGTGCCAGTAGTCTTCCCCGACAGGTTAATTCACCCCTCCACTTT. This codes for CASSLPRQVNSPLHF.

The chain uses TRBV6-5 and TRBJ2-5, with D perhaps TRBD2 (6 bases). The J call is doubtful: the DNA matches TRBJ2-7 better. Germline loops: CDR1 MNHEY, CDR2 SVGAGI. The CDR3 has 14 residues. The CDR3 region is CASSYTGLRGEQYF. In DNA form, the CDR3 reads TGTGCCAGCAGTTACACCGGCCTGCGGGGCGAGCAGTACTTC.

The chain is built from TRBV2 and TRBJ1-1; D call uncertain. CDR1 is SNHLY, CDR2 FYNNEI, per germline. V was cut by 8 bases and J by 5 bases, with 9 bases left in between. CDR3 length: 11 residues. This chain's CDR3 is CASGSGTEAFF. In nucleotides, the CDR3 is TGTGCCAGCGGGTCGGGGACTGAAGCTTTCTTT. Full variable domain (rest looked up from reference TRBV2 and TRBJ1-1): EPEVTQTPSHQVTQMGQEVILRCVPISNHLYFYWYRQILGQKVEFLVSFYNNEISEKSEIFDDQFSVERPDGSNFTLKIRSTKLEDSAMYFCASGSGTEAFFGQGTRLTVV.

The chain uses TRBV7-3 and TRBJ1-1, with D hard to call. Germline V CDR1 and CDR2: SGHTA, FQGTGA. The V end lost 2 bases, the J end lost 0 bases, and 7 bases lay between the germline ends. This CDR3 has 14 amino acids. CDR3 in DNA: TGTGCCAGCAGCTTACAGGTAATGAACACTGAAGCTTTCTTT. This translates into CASSLQVMNTEAFF.

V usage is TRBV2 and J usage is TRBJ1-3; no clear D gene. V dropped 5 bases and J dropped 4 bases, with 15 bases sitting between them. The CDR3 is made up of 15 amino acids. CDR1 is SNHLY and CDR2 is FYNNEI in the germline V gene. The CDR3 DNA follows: TGTGCCAGCAGTCTCCGTCCCCGAGTGGGAAACACCATATATTTT. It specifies CASSLRPRVGNTIYF.

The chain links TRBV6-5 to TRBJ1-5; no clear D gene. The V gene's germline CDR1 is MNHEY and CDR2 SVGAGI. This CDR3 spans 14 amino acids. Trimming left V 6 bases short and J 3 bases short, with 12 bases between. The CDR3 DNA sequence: TGTGCCAGCAGCCCCGGGGAGACCAATCAGCCCCAGCATTTT. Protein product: CASSPGETNQPQHF.

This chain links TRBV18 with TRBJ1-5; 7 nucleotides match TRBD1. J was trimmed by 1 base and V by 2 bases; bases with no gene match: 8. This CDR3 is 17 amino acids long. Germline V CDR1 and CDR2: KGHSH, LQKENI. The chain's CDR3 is CASSPGFSGQSNQPQHF. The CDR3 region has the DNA TGTGCCAGCTCACCAGGCTTCTCGGGACAGAGCAATCAGCCCCAGCATTTT.

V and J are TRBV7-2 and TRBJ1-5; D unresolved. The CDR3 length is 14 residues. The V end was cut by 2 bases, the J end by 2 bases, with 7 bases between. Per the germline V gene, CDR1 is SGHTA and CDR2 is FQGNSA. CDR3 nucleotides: TGTGCCAGCAGCTTAACAAATGGCAATCAGCCCCAGCATTTT. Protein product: CASSLTNGNQPQHF.

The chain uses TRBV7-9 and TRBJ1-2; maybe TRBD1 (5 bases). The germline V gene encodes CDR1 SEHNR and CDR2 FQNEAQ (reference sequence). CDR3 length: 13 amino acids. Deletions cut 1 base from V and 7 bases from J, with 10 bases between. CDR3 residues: CASSLEVGAGYTF. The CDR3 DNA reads TGTGCCAGCAGCTTAGAAGTTGGGGCTGGCTACACCTTC.

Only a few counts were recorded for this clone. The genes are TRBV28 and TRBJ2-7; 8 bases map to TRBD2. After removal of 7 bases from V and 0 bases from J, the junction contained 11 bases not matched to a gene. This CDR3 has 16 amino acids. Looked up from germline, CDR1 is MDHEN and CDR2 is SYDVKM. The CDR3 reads CASIGQRGTSSYEQYF. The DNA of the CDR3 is TGTGCCAGCATCGGGCAGCGGGGGACTAGCTCCTACGAGCAGTACTTC.

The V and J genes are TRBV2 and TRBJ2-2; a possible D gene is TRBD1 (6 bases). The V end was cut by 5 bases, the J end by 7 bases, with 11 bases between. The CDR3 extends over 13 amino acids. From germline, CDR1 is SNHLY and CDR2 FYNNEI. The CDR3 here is CASSLQGSGELFF. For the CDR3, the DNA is TGTGCCAGCAGTCTACAGGGTAGCGGGGAGCTGTTTTTT.

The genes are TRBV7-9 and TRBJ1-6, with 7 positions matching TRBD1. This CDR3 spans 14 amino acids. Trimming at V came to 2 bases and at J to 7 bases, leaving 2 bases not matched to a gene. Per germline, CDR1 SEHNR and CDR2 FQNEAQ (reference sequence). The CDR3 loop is CASSLSQGNSPLHF. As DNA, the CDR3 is TGTGCCAGCAGCTTATCACAGGGGAATTCACCCCTCCACTTT.